The sample holds a few counts of the clone carrying this T cell receptor beta chain. CDR1 and CDR2 (germline): KGHSH, LQKENI. V dropped 3 bases and J dropped 6 bases, with 10 bases sitting between them. This CDR3 contains 13 residues. This sample stems from a study of T-cell reconstitution after alpha-beta-depleted transplantation in children. Preparation of the TCRbeta library was carried out with unique molecular identifiers. TCRdb independently ran MiXCR on the PCR reads; one entry per CDR3 protein. The sample yields almost 250,000 distinct CDR3 sequences, over 20% seen once. Sequenced here: PBMCs, sampled before TCRalphabeta/CD19-depleted stem cell transplant. This sequence was found in a girl aged 2 to 9 with Fanconi anemia, due to receive a stem cell transplant. The chain combines TRBV18 with TRBJ2-3; D unresolved. The CDR3 DNA follows: TGTGCCAGCTCACCCCTAAACGATGATACGCAGTATTTT. It is translated as CASSPLNDDTQYF.